This T cell receptor (beta chain) stems from a study of chemoradiotherapy in HPV16-positive cancers. About the study: Functional T-cell assays on a couple of HPV16-positive patients' cells defined candidate HPV-specific clones and common TCR motifs.

Assay: immunoSEQ multiplex PCR; the TCRdb copy retains only in-frame clones and omits some. The sample shows around 14,000 clones, around 72% of them seen only once. Germline V gives CDR1 SGHVS, CDR2 FQNEAQ. V was trimmed by 1 base and J by 5 bases, leaving 12 bases between them. The CDR3 extends over 16 amino acids. This rearrangement joins TRBV7-8 to TRBJ1-6; possible D gene TRBD1, 5 bases. This sample was taken from a patient who underwent chemoradiotherapy. The clonotype originates from a human donor with HPV-associated anogenital cancer. Here the CDR3 reads CASSLGPGRNNSPLHF. In DNA, the CDR3 is TGTGCCAGCAGCTTAGGCCCGGGACGGAATAATTCACCCCTCCACTTT. Together with reference TRBV7-8 and TRBJ1-6, the CDR3 gives the full variable domain: GAGVSQSPRYKVAKRGQDVALRCDPISGHVSLFWYQQALGQGPEFLTYFQNEAQLDKSGLPSDRFFAERPEGSVSTLKIQRTQQEDSAVYLCASSLGPGRNNSPLHFGNGTRLTVT.